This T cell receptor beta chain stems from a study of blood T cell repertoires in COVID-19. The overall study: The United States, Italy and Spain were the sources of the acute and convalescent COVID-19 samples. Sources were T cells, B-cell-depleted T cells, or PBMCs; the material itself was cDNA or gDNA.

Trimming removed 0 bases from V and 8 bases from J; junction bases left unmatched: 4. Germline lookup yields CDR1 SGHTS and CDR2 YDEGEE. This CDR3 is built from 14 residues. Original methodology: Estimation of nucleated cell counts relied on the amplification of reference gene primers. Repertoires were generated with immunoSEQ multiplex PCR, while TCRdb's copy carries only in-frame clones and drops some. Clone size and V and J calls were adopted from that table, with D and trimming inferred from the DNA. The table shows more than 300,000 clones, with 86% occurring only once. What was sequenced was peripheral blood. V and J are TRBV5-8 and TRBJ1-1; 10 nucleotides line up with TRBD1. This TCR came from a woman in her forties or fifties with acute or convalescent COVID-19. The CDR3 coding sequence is TGTGCCAGCAGCTTGGGGACAGGGGGGACCGAAGCTTTCTTT. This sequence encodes CASSLGTGGTEAFF.